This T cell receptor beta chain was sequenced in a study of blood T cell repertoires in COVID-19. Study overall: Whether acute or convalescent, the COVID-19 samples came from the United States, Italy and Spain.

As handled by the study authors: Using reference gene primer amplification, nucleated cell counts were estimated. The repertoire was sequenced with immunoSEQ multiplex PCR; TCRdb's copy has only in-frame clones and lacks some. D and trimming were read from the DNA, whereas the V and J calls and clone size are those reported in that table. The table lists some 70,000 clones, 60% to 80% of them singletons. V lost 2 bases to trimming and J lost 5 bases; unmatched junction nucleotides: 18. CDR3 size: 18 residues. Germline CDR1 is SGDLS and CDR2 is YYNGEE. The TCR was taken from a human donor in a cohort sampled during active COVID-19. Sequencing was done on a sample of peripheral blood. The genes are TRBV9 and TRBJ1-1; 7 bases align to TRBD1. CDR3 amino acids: CASSVDSPMDRRTTEAFF. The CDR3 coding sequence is TGTGCCAGCAGCGTGGACAGCCCAATGGACAGGAGAACAACTGAAGCTTTCTTT.